Shown below are 28 T cell receptor beta chains from a single sample sequenced in a study of T cell responses to AZD1222 COVID-19 vaccine. Assay: immunoSEQ multiplex PCR; the TCRdb copy retains only in-frame clones and omits some. The profile shows under 60,000 clones, roughly four fifths of them singletons. Sequenced material: peripheral blood, taken on day 0 of AZD1222 vaccination. The receptor set was obtained from an adult in good health.

This chain links TRBV7-6 with TRBJ2-7; D may be TRBD1 or TRBD2 (5 bases each). The CDR3 length is 15 residues. Germline V gives CDR1 SGHVS, CDR2 FNYEAQ. V was trimmed by 5 bases and J by 9 bases, leaving 23 bases between them. CDR3 amino acids: CASSPWDGDGNGQYF. CDR3 nucleotide sequence: TGTGCCAGCAGCCCCTGGGACGGCGACGGGAATGGGCAGTACTTC. Complete variable domain (other parts from reference TRBV7-6 and TRBJ2-7): GAGVSQSPRYKVTKRGQDVALRCDPISGHVSLYWYRQALGQGPEFLTYFNYEAQQDKSGLPNDRFSAERPEGSISTLTIQRTEQRDSAMYRCASSPWDGDGNGQYFGPGTRLTVT.

In DNA, the CDR3 is TGTGCCAGCAGTTACCCGGGACAGGGGAGTGAAAAACTGTTTTTT. Translation gives CASSYPGQGSEKLFF. This sequence joins TRBV6-6 and TRBJ1-4; TRBD1 aligns across 10 bases. The CDR3 totals 15 residues. The junction had 4 bases not matched to a gene; V was cut back by 2 bases and J by 7 bases. Germline V lookup: CDR1 MNHNY, CDR2 SVGAGI (reference sequence).

The chain employs TRBV5-1 and TRBJ2-7; 7 bases line up with TRBD1. V shed 4 bases, J shed 5 bases, and the junction held 9 bases outside the gene matches. The CDR3 runs 14 residues. Germline CDR1 reads SGHRS; CDR2 reads YFSETQ. CDR3 protein: CASSIPTGSHEQYF. The DNA of the CDR3 is TGCGCCAGCAGCATCCCGACAGGGTCCCACGAGCAGTACTTC.

This sequence joins TRBV5-1 and TRBJ2-3; D is ambiguous. This CDR3 has 14 residues. Germline assignment: CDR1 SGHRS and CDR2 YFSETQ. The V end was cut by 6 bases, the J end by 0 bases, with 11 bases between. For the CDR3, the DNA is TGCGCCAGCATTCCAGGAGCCAGCACAGATACGCAGTATTTT. It translates to CASIPGASTDTQYF.

V usage is TRBV7-9 and J usage is TRBJ2-1; 12 bases are shared with TRBD2. The germline V gene encodes CDR1 SEHNR and CDR2 FQNEAQ (reference sequence). The trim removed 4 bases at V and 3 bases at J, leaving 13 bases unmatched. The CDR3 consists of 19 residues. This CDR3 reads CASSSHPGLAGGRYNEQFF. DNA for the CDR3: TGTGCCAGCAGCTCGCACCCGGGTCTAGCGGGGGGGCGCTACAATGAGCAGTTCTTC.

The rearrangement joins TRBV6-1 to TRBJ2-1; TRBD2 matches at 12 bases. CDR1 is MNHNS, CDR2 SASEGT, per germline. The CDR3 spans 16 residues. The V and J ends lost 4 bases and 9 bases, in that order; junction bases with no gene match: 10. CDR3 region: CASSALTSGRGSEQFF. DNA of the CDR3: TGTGCCAGCAGTGCCCTGACTAGCGGGAGAGGTAGTGAGCAGTTCTTC.

The rearrangement joins TRBV7-3 to TRBJ2-2; 10 nucleotides agree with TRBD2. Germline assignment: CDR1 SGHTA and CDR2 FQGTGA. The V and J ends lost 1 base and 6 bases, in that order; junction bases with no gene match: 5. CDR3 size: 16 residues. The CDR3 DNA reads as TGTGCCAGCAGCTTAAGCCCTAGCGGGGGCCCCGGGGAGCTGTTTTTT. Its translation is CASSLSPSGGPGELFF.

The rearrangement links TRBV11-2 to TRBJ2-1; 11 bases are shared with TRBD1. The V gene end was trimmed by 2 bases and the J gene end by 6 bases; junction bases not matched to a gene: 3. Germline assignment: CDR1 SGHAT and CDR2 FQNNGV. CDR3 size: 15 residues. CDR3 region: CASSLIGTGGNEQFF. The CDR3 nucleotides are TGTGCCAGCAGCTTAATTGGGACAGGGGGCAATGAGCAGTTCTTC.

This clone was counted a single time. V is TRBV9 and J is TRBJ2-7; D not resolved. The V end lost 0 bases, the J end lost 9 bases, and 16 bases lay between the germline ends. CDR3 size: 14 residues. From germline, CDR1 is SGDLS and CDR2 YYNGEE. The CDR3 DNA follows: TGTGCCAGCAGCGTAGCTCAAGGGTCCCCGTGGCAGTACTTC. This encodes CASSVAQGSPWQYF.

The V call is TRBV5-1, the J call TRBJ1-2, with 12 bases identical to TRBD1. V dropped 4 bases and J dropped 8; count of bases not matched to a gene: 6. The CDR3 contains 14 residues. The V gene's germline CDR1 is SGHRS and CDR2 YFSETQ. The CDR3 loop is CASSTSGTGGGYTF. The CDR3 nucleotides read TGCGCCAGCAGCACCTCCGGGACAGGGGGCGGCTACACCTTC.

This clone is a singleton in its sample. The V gene is TRBV30, the J gene TRBJ1-6; D uncertain. In germline, CDR1 is GTSNPN, CDR2 SVGIG (reference sequence). The CDR3 loop spans 13 amino acids. Trimming cost V 3 bases and J 14 bases, with 17 bases left between them. CDR3 bases: TGTGCCTGGAGGACCTACGAGGGATACTCCCTCCACTTT. As protein: CAWRTYEGYSLHF.

The chain employs TRBV6-5 and TRBJ1-2; 9 bases map to TRBD1. This CDR3 contains 13 residues. Trimming took 6 bases from V and 8 from J; bases not matched to a gene: 7. Germline lookup yields CDR1 MNHEY and CDR2 SVGAGI. CDR3 residues: CASSRDRERGYTF. CDR3 DNA sequence: TGTGCCAGCAGCCGGGACAGGGAACGCGGCTACACCTTC.

This clone is medium-sized (0.01 to 0.1%). The chain employs TRBV14 and TRBJ2-7; 8 bases agree with TRBD2. The CDR3 spans 17 residues. Germline V CDR1 and CDR2: SGHDN, FVKESK. With 8 bases clipped from V and 6 bases from J, the junction kept 21 bases outside the gene matches. The CDR3 region has the DNA TGTGCCAGCTCCTCGGGGACTAGGGCCTCATTTGGTGGCGAGCAGTACTTC. Translation: CASSSGTRASFGGEQYF.

The chain couples TRBV20-1 to TRBJ1-1; D is unclear. Trimming took 1 base from V and 5 from J, leaving 5 bases between them. Germline CDR1 is DFQATT and CDR2 is SNEGSKA (reference sequence). CDR3 length: 11 residues. The CDR3 protein is CSARALTEAFF. As DNA, the CDR3 is TGCAGTGCTAGAGCACTAACTGAAGCTTTCTTT.

V gene TRBV11-2 combines with J gene TRBJ2-5; TRBD2 matches at 10 bases. The germline V gene has CDR1 SGHAT and CDR2 FQNNGV. Germline trimming cut 1 base from V and 1 base from J; bases unmatched to any gene: 3. This CDR3 spans 16 amino acids. CDR3 DNA: TGTGCCAGCAGCTTAGGGCTAGCGGGAGCCCAAGAGACCCAGTACTTC. This translates into CASSLGLAGAQETQYF.

The genes are TRBV18 and TRBJ1-4; D remains ambiguous. Germline V lookup: CDR1 KGHSH, CDR2 LQKENI. The ends were cut back, 3 bases at V and 4 bases at J, with 12 bases in the middle. This CDR3 has 15 amino acids. CDR3 sequence reads: CASSPQEKVNEKLFF. Written as DNA, the CDR3 is TGTGCCAGCTCACCCCAGGAGAAAGTTAATGAAAAACTGTTTTTT.

V gene TRBV19 combines with J gene TRBJ2-1, with 8 bases that match TRBD2. There are 14 residues in the CDR3. V dropped 3 bases and J dropped 7; count of bases not matched to a gene: 5. CDR1 is LNHDA and CDR2 is SQIVND in the germline V gene (reference sequence). The CDR3 coding sequence is TGTGCCAGTAGTATCGGCGGGAGGATGAATGAGCAGTTCTTC. Amino acid sequence: CASSIGGRMNEQFF.

The chain recombines TRBV19 with TRBJ2-1, with D unresolved. Per germline, CDR1 LNHDA and CDR2 SQIVND (reference sequence). Between the trimmed V and J ends, which lost 1 base and 9 bases, there was a span of 7 bases. This CDR3 is built from 12 residues. CDR3 in DNA: TGTGCCAGTAGTATAGCCCTGAGTGAGCAGTTCTTC. Its translation is CASSIALSEQFF.

This clone was observed once. The V gene is TRBV19, the J gene TRBJ1-5, with 7 bases fitting TRBD1. CDR3 length: 13 residues. From germline, CDR1 is LNHDA and CDR2 SQIVND (reference sequence). V lost 10 bases, J lost 2 bases, and 5 bases stayed unmatched. For the CDR3, the DNA is TGTGCCACTCGACAGGGAGGCAATCAGCCCCAGCATTTT. This translates into CATRQGGNQPQHF.

The chain links TRBV11-2 to TRBJ2-7; no definite D call. The V and J ends lost 5 bases and 1 base respectively, with 15 bases between them. The CDR3 extends over 15 amino acids. CDR1 is SGHAT and CDR2 is FQNNGV in the germline V gene. CDR3 loop: CASSPRPGPSYEQYF. The CDR3 DNA reads as TGTGCCAGCAGCCCCAGGCCAGGTCCTTCCTACGAGCAGTACTTC.

The chain combines TRBV18 with TRBJ1-2; the match to TRBD1 covers 7 bases. The CDR3 loop spans 15 amino acids. Germline V gene sequence: CDR1 KGHSH, CDR2 LQKENI. The junction had 8 bases not matched to a gene; V was cut back by 3 bases and J by 4 bases. The CDR3 loop is CASSPNTGAIYGYTF. Written as DNA, the CDR3 is TGTGCCAGCTCACCGAACACAGGGGCCATCTATGGCTACACCTTC. Variable domain in full (rest from reference TRBV18 and TRBJ1-2): NAGVMQNPRHLVRRRGQEARLRCSPMKGHSHVYWYRQLPEEGLKFMVYLQKENIIDESGMPKERFSAEFPKEGPSILRIQQVVRGDSAAYFCASSPNTGAIYGYTFGSGTRLTVV.

CDR3 DNA: TGTGCCAGCCTACACGGGGGTGAAGCTTTCTTT. Amino acids: CASLHGGEAFF. This chain uses TRBV6-5 with TRBJ1-1, with D possibly being TRBD1 (5 bases). This CDR3 has 11 residues. With 8 bases removed from V and 7 bases from J, the gap between germline ends came to 11 bases. Per germline, CDR1 MNHEY and CDR2 SVGAGI.

The chain links TRBV4-2 to TRBJ1-2; possibly TRBD1 for D (5 bases). The V gene lost 0 bases and the J gene lost 8 bases, with 13 bases spanning the gap. Germline V lookup: CDR1 LGHNA, CDR2 YNFKEQ. The CDR3 runs 14 residues. CDR3 loop: CASSQDRQGGGYTF. Written as DNA, the CDR3 is TGTGCCAGCAGCCAAGATAGGCAGGGCGGGGGCTACACCTTC.

This clone came up once. CDR3 loop: CASSIASPLGISPLHF. For the CDR3, the DNA is TGTGCCAGTAGTATAGCTAGTCCGCTCGGAATTTCACCCCTCCACTTT. The gene calls are TRBV19 and TRBJ1-6; D is unclear. Trimming left V 1 base short and J 9 bases short, with 16 bases between. CDR3 length: 16 residues. From germline, CDR1 is LNHDA and CDR2 SQIVND (reference sequence).

This chain joins TRBV28 and TRBJ1-2; unclear D gene. The CDR3 is 12 residues long. From germline, CDR1 is MDHEN and CDR2 SYDVKM. V was clipped by 8 bases and J by 4 bases, with 11 bases between them. The CDR3 protein is CASRSGLYGYTF. In nucleotides, the CDR3 is TGTGCCAGCCGCTCGGGCCTCTATGGCTACACCTTC.

The rearrangement joins TRBV5-1 to TRBJ2-1, with D unclear. Germline V gives CDR1 SGHRS, CDR2 YFSETQ. The CDR3 has 14 residues. V was clipped by 1 base and J by 5 bases, with 10 bases between them. CDR3 sequence reads: CASSLLLFDNEQFF. CDR3 bases: TGCGCCAGCAGCTTGTTACTATTCGACAATGAGCAGTTCTTC.

The chain has TRBV19 and TRBJ1-5; no definite D call. CDR3 length: 16 residues. CDR1 and CDR2 from the germline V gene are LNHDA and SQIVND (reference sequence). Trimming left V 5 bases short and J 0 bases short, with 14 bases between. DNA for the CDR3: TGTGCCAGTAGTCCGATCCGACTCCTTAGCAATCAGCCCCAGCATTTT. Protein: CASSPIRLLSNQPQHF.

V gene TRBV29-1 combines with J gene TRBJ1-4; 7 bases align to TRBD1. From germline, CDR1 is SQVTM and CDR2 ANQGSEA. V gave up 6 bases and J gave up 4 bases; unmatched junction bases: 8. The CDR3 extends over 14 amino acids. The CDR3 coding sequence is TGCAGCGTCGGACGGACAGGCCTTAATGAAAAACTGTTTTTT. Its protein is CSVGRTGLNEKLFF.